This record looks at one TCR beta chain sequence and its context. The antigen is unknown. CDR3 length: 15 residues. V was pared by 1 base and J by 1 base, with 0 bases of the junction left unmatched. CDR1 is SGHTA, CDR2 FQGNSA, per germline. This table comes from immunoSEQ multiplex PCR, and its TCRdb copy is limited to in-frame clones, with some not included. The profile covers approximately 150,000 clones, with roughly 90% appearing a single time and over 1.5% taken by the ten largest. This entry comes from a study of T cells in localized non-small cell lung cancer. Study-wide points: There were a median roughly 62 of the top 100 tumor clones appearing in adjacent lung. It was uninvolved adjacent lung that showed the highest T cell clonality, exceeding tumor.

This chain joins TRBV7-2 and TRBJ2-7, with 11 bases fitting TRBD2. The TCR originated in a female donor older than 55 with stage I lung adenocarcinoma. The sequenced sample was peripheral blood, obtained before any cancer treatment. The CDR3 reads CASSLGLAGSYEQYF. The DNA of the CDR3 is TGTGCCAGCAGCTTAGGACTAGCGGGGTCCTACGAGCAGTACTTC.